This TCR beta chain was captured by sequencing in a study of blood T cell repertoires in COVID-19. Germline lookup yields CDR1 DFQATT and CDR2 SNEGSKA (reference sequence). CDR3 length: 14 amino acids. J lost 3 bases, V lost 3 bases, and 3 bases had no gene match. This clone showed up just a few times. This sample includes further DNA sequences coding for the same CDR3. Measured with immunoSEQ multiplex PCR; TCRdb has only the in-frame clones, and not every one. The data contain 50,000 or so clones, roughly 84% of them singletons. Source material: peripheral blood. The sequence was obtained from a man in his forties or fifties with active COVID-19. This sequence joins TRBV20-1 and TRBJ2-1, with 9 bases aligning to TRBD1. DNA for the CDR3: TGCAGTGCTAGTTTGACAGGGGGCTACAATGAGCAGTTCTTC. It is translated as CSASLTGGYNEQFF.